This T cell receptor (beta chain) is drawn from a study of beta chain features in type 1 diabetes. Study-wide findings and caveats: When Type 1 diabetes patients were examined, their TCRB CDR3s proved moderately but significantly shorter in all four CD4+ subsets. A greater similarity of naive, central memory and Treg TCRB repertoires was seen among patients than among healthy donors.

This clone has only a few counts. Its specificity is not known. Germline CDR1 reads SGHRS; CDR2 reads YFSETQ. The CDR3 runs 15 residues. Trimming took off 2 bases at V and 0 bases at J, with 11 bases between the two ends. Blood was collected once per donor into heparin, averaging around 0.11 L. Isolation of CD4+ naive, central memory, regulatory and stem cell-like memory cells was achieved by sorting via CD45RO/CCR7/CD25/CD127/CD95/CD27. Sort purity for all populations was recorded as exceeding 98%. cDNA synthesis used the whole RNA isolate, giving expressed TCRB sequences. The protocol was immunoSEQ multiplex PCR, while the TCRdb copy is restricted to in-frame clones and leaves out a portion. This sample has hundreds of thousands of clones, with roughly 13% found just once.

The V call is TRBV5-1, the J call TRBJ1-2, with no clear D. The TCR sequence derives from a young man with type 1 diabetes. Input material: naive CD4+ T cells from blood. CDR3 DNA: TGCGCCAGCAGCTTCGGAACCGCCTCTAACTATGGCTACACCTTC. Amino acid sequence: CASSFGTASNYGYTF.